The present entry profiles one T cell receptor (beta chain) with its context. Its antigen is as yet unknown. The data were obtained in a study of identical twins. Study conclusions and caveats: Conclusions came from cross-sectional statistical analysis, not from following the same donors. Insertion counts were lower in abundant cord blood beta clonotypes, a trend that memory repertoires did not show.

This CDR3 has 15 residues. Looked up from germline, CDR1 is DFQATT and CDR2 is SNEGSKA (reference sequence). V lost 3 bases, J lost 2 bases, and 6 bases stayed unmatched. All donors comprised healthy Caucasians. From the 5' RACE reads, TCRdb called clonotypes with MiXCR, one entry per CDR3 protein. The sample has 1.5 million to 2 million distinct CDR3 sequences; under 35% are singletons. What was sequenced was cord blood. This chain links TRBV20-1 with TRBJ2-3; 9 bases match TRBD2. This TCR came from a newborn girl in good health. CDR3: CSASALAGLTDTQYF. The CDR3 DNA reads TGCAGTGCTAGTGCGCTAGCGGGGCTCACAGATACGCAGTATTTT.